The entry that follows covers one TCR beta chain sequence. The count of this clone is one. The specificity of this receptor is unknown. The record has no base qualities; no much larger clone is one base away. This sample stems from a study of CD4 T cell repertoires in COVID-19 (dated by TCRdb to about 2021). Study-level background: For cross-reactivity analysis, CFSE-low cells were expanded with IL-2 for around 11 days and were then relabeled and restimulated with spike proteins from other coronaviruses. In COVID-19-recovered individuals, the study described naturally processed CD4+ T cell responses to SARS-CoV-2 spike and nucleoprotein and used TCR Vbeta sequencing to evaluate clonal composition. TCR Vbeta repertoire analysis of SARS-CoV-2-reactive T cells was conducted at the subset level in a few recovered individuals.

Library prep was done by the immunoSEQ multiplex PCR assay. The original methods were these. Repertoire overlap between subsets was quantified using the Chao-Jaccard similarity index and counts of shared clonotypes. The immuneACCESS repertoire file appears here via TCRdb, limited to in-frame rearrangements. These files lack a portion of the clones; in checked studies, under half of the deficit traces to unresolved V genes, and the cause of the others is not known. The V and J calls and clone size are taken from that table; D and trimming were inferred from the DNA. This sample gives fewer than 25,000 clones in total; over 85% of them show up just once. 0.66% of the sample comes from the top ten. There are 16 amino acids in the CDR3, from cysteine to phenylalanine inclusive. The CDR3 DNA has 48 bases and is translated from base 1. Cut back by 4 bases and 1 base, the V and J ends lie 12 bases apart. CDR1 and CDR2, looked up from the germline V gene, are SGHTS and YDEGEE.

Memory T cell samples that were not cultured went straight to sequencing right after ex vivo isolation. From peripheral blood mononuclear cells, the researchers isolated CD4+ total memory, central memory, effector memory and circulating T follicular helper cells. Results the study describes overall, beyond this receptor: Between roughly 7 and 28% of SARS-CoV-2 clonotypes were also detected in secondary cultures stimulated with SARS-CoV and/or HKU1 spike, a finding consistent with cross-reactivity. Two or all three memory subsets shared several of the most expanded SARS-CoV-2-reactive clonotypes, which suggests intraclonal diversification.

Source: circulating follicular helper CD4+ T cells (cTfh) from blood, taken before the COVID-19 pandemic. This specimen's cell subset or site label, per the study, means: circulating T follicular helper cells. The sequence joins TRBV5-8 to TRBJ2-6, and the D gene may be TRBD1, 5 bases matching. The source is a human donor who had COVID-19. The DNA is TGTGCCAGCAGCCAGGGTACCCCATCTGGGGCCAACGTCCTGACTTTC. It translates to CASSQGTPSGANVLTF.